This TCR beta chain was obtained from a study of blood T cell repertoires in COVID-19. At the level of the study: The origin of the acute and convalescent COVID-19 samples was the United States, Italy and Spain.

Per the study methods: Amplification from reference gene primers served as the basis for estimated nucleated cell counts. The data were produced by immunoSEQ multiplex PCR, yet TCRdb's version contains in-frame clones alone and is incomplete. V and J calls and clone size are given by that table; D and trimming were obtained from the DNA. The table shows around 230,000 clones, with just under 90% occurring only once. Participant age was about 18 to 100 years, and participants resided in fewer than 30 US areas. Clinical histories supplied by participants themselves formed the basis of cohort assignment. The V gene end was trimmed by 6 bases and the J gene end by 7 bases; junction bases not matched to a gene: 15. This CDR3 contains 16 residues. Germline V gene data show CDR1 as MDHEN and CDR2 as SYDVKM.

The origin of this receptor is a woman in her 30s with acute COVID-19. Sample: PBMCs or T cells enriched from blood (not recorded which). This chain joins TRBV28 and TRBJ1-1, with 9 bases matching TRBD1. The CDR3 region has the DNA TGTGCCAGCAGCTTTCCTCCGGGACAGGGACATAATGAAGCTTTCTTT. Protein product: CASSFPPGQGHNEAFF. The whole variable domain, remainder taken from reference TRBV28 and TRBJ1-1, is DVKVTQSSRYLVKRTGEKVFLECVQDMDHENMFWYRQDPGLGLRLIYFSYDVKMKEKGDIPEGYSVSREKKERFSLILESASTNQTSMYLCASSFPPGQGHNEAFFGQGTRLTVV.